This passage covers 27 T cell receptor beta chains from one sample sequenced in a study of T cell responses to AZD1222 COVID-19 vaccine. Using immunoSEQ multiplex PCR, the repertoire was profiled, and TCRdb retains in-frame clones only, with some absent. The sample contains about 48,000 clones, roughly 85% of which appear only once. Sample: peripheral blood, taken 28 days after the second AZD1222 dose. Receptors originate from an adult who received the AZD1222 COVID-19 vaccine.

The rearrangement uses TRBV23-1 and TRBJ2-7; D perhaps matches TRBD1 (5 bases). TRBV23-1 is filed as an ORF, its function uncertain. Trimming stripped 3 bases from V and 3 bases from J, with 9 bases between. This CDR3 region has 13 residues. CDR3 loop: CASSHFDSYEQYF. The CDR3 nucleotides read TGCGCCAGCAGTCATTTTGACAGCTACGAGCAGTACTTC.

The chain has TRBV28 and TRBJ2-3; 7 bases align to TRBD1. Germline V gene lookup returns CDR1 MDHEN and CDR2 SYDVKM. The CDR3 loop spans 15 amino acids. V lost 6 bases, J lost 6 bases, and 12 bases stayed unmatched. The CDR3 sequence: CASRTQGVSVDTQYF. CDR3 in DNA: TGTGCCAGCAGAACTCAGGGGGTTAGTGTCGATACGCAGTATTTT.

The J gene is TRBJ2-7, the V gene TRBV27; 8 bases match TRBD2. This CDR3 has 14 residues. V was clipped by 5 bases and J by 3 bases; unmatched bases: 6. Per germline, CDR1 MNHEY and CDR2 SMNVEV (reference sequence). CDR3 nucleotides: TGTGCCAGCAGTCTAAGCGGGAGTGGCTACGAGCAGTACTTC. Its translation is CASSLSGSGYEQYF.

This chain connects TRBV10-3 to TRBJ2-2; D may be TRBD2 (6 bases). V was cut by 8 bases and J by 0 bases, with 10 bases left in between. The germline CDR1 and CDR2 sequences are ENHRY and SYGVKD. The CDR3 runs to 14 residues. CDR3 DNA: TGTGCCATCCGGGAGCCATCGAACACCGGGGAGCTGTTTTTT. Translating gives CAIREPSNTGELFF.

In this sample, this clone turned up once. The CDR3 nucleotides are TGTGCCAGCAGCCCGGGGGGGGCCTACGAGCAGTACTTC. The encoded protein is CASSPGGAYEQYF. This rearrangement joins TRBV12-3 or TRBV12-4 to TRBJ2-7, with 8 bases that match TRBD2. The CDR3 is made up of 13 amino acids. Unmatched junction bases numbered 3, after V lost 6 bases and J lost 2 bases.

The CDR3 loop is CASSQSREQFF. CDR3 in DNA: TGTGCCAGCAGTCAAAGCCGGGAGCAGTTCTTC. The genes are TRBV2 and TRBJ2-1; D remains unclear. This CDR3 is 11 amino acids long. Trimming removed 5 bases at V and 10 bases at J, with 9 bases between. The V gene's germline CDR1 is SNHLY and CDR2 FYNNEI.

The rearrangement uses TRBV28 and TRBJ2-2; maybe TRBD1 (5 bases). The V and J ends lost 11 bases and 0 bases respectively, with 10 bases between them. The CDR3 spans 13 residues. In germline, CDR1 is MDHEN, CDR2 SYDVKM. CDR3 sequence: CAHKGSNTGELFF. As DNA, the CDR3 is TGTGCCCACAAGGGGTCGAACACCGGGGAGCTGTTTTTT.

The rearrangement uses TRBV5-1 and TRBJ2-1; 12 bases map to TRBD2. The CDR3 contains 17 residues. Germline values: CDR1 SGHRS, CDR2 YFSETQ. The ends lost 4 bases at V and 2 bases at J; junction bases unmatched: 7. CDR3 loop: CASSPPGLAGTYNEQFF. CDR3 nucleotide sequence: TGCGCCAGCAGCCCCCCCGGACTAGCGGGGACCTACAATGAGCAGTTCTTC. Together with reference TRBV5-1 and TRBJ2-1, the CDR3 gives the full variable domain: KAGVTQTPRYLIKTRGQQVTLSCSPISGHRSVSWYQQTPGQGLQFLFEYFSETQRNKGNFPGRFSGRQFSNSRSEMNVSTLELGDSALYLCASSPPGLAGTYNEQFFGPGTRLTVL.

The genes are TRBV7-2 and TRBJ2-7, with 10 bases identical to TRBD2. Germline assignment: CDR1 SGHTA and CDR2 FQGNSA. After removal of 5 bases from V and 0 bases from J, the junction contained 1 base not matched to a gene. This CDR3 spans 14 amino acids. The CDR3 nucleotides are TGTGCCAGCAGCAGCGGGAGGGCCTCCTACGAGCAGTACTTC. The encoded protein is CASSSGRASYEQYF.

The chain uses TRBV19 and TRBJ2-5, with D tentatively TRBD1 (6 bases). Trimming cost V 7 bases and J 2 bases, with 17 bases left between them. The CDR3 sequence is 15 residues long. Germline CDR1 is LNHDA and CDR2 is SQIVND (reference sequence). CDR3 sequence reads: CASKGQHARQETQYF. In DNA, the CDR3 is TGTGCCAGTAAGGGACAACACGCCCGACAAGAGACCCAGTACTTC.

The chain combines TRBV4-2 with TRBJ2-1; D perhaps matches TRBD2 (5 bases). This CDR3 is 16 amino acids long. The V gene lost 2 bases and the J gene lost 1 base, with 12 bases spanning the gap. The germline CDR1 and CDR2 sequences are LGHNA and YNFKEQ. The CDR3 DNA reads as TGTGCCAGCAGCCAAAACCACAGAGGGTCCTACAATGAGCAGTTCTTC. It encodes CASSQNHRGSYNEQFF.

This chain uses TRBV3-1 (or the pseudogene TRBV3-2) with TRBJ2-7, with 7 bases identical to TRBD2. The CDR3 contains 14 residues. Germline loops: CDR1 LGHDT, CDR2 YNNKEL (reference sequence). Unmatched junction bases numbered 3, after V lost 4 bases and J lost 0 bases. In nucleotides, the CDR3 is TGTGCCAGCAGCCCTAGCGGAATCTCCTACGAGCAGTACTTC. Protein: CASSPSGISYEQYF.

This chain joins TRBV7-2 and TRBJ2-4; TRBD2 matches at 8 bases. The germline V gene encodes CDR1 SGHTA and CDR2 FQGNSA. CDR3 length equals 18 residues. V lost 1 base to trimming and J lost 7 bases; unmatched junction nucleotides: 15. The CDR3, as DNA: TGTGCCAGCAGCTTAGTCCCGGGCCCAGCGGGAGTGGGGAACATTCAGTACTTC. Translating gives CASSLVPGPAGVGNIQYF.

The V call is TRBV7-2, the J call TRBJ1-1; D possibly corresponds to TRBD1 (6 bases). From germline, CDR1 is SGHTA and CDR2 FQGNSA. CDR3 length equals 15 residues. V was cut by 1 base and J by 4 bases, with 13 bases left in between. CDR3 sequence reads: CASSLVGGASTEAFF. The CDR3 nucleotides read TGTGCCAGCAGCTTAGTAGGGGGGGCGAGCACTGAAGCTTTCTTT. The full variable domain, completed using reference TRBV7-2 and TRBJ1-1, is GAGVSQSPSNKVTEKGKDVELRCDPISGHTALYWYRQSLGQGLEFLIYFQGNSAPDKSGLPSDRFSAERTGGSVSTLTIQRTQQEDSAVYLCASSLVGGASTEAFFGQGTRLTVV.

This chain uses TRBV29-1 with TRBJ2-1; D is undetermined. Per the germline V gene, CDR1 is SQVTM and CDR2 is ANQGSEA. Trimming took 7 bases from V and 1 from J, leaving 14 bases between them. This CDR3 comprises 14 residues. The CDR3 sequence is CSALGSLSYNEQFF. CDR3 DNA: TGCAGCGCGCTAGGTAGCCTGTCCTACAATGAGCAGTTCTTC.

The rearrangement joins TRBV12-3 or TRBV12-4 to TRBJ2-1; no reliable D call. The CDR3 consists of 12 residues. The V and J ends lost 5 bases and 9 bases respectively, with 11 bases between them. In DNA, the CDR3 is TGTGCCAGCAGTCCAATGTGGGGTGAGCAGTTCTTC. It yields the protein CASSPMWGEQFF.

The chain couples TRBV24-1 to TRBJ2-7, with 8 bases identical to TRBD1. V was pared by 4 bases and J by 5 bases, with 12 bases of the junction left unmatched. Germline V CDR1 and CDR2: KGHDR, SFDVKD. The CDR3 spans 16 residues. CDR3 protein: CATSDLGDRGIDEQYF. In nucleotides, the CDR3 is TGTGCCACCAGTGACCTGGGAGACAGGGGTATCGACGAGCAGTACTTC.

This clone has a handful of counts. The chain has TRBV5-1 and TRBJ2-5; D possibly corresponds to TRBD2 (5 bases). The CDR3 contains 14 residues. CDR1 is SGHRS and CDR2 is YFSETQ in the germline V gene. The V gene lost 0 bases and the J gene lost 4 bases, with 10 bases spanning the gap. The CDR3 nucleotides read TGCGCCAGCAGCTTGGGGCTAGCCGGAGAGACCCAGTACTTC. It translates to CASSLGLAGETQYF.

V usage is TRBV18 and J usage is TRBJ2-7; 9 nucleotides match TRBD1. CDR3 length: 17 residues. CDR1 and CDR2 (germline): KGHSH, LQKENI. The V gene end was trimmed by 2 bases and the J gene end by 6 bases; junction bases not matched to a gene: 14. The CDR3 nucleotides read TGTGCCAGCTCACCAAATACCGGGACAGGGTCCCTAAGCGAGCAGTACTTC. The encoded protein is CASSPNTGTGSLSEQYF.

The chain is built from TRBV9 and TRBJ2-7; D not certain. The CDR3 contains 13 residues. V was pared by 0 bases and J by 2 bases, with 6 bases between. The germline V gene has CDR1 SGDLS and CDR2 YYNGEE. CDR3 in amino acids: CASSVDGAYEQYF. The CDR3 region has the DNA TGTGCCAGCAGCGTAGATGGGGCCTACGAGCAGTACTTC.

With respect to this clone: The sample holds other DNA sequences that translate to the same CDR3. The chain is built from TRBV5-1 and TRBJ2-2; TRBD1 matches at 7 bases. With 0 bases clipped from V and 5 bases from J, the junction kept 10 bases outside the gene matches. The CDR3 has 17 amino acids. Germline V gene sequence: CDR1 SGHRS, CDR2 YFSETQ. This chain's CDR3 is CASSLAPGTERTGELFF. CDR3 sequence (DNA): TGCGCCAGCAGCTTGGCCCCCGGGACAGAGCGGACCGGGGAGCTGTTTTTT. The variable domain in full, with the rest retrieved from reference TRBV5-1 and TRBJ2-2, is KAGVTQTPRYLIKTRGQQVTLSCSPISGHRSVSWYQQTPGQGLQFLFEYFSETQRNKGNFPGRFSGRQFSNSRSEMNVSTLELGDSALYLCASSLAPGTERTGELFFGEGSRLTVL.

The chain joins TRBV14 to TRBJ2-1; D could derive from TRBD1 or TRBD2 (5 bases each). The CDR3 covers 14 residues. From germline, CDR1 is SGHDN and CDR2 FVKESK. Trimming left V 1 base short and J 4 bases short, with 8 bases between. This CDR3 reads CASSQVWGYNEQFF. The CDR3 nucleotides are TGTGCCAGCAGCCAAGTATGGGGGTACAATGAGCAGTTCTTC.

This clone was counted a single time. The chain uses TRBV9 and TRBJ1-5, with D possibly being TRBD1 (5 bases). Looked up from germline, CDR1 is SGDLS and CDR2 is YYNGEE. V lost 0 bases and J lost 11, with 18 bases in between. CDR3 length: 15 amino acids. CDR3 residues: CASSVDGQAVRAQHF. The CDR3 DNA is TGTGCCAGCAGCGTAGATGGACAAGCGGTAAGGGCCCAGCATTTT.

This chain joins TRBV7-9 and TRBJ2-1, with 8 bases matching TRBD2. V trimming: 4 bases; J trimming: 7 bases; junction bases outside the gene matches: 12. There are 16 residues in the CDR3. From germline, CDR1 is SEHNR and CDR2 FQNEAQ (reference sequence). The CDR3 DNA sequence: TGTGCCAGCAGCTCGATTTATAGCGGGAATATGAATGAGCAGTTCTTC. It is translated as CASSSIYSGNMNEQFF.

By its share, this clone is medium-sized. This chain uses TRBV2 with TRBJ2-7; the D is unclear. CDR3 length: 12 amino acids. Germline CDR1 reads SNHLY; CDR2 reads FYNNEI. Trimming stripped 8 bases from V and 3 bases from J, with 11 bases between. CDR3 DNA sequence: TGTGCCAGCCTCACCCAGGTCTACGAGCAGTACTTC. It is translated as CASLTQVYEQYF. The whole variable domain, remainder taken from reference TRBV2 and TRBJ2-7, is EPEVTQTPSHQVTQMGQEVILRCVPISNHLYFYWYRQILGQKVEFLVSFYNNEISEKSEIFDDQFSVERPDGSNFTLKIRSTKLEDSAMYFCASLTQVYEQYFGPGTRLTVT.

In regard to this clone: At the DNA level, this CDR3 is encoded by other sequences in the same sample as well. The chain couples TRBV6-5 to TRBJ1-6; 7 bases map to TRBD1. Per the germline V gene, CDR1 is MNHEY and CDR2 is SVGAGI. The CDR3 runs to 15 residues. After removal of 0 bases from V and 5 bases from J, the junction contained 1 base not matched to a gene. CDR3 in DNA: TGTGCCAGCAGTTACTCGGGACAGCATAATTCACCCCTCCACTTT. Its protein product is CASSYSGQHNSPLHF.

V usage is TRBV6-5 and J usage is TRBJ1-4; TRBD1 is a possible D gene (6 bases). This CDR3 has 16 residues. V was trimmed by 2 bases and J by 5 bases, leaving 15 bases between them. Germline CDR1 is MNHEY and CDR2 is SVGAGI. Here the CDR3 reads CASSYSLDRQNEKLFF. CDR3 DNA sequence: TGTGCCAGCAGTTACAGCTTGGACAGACAAAATGAAAAACTGTTTTTT.